Below, 10 T cell receptor beta chains from the same sample are listed, as sequenced in a study of CXCR3-negative and CXCR3-positive naive CD8 T cells. TRB cDNA was prepared as libraries by UMI-labeled 5' RACE. TCRdb reprocessed the 5' RACE reads, keeping one entry per CDR3 protein, no DNA. The sample data list 150,000 to 180,000 distinct CDR3 sequences. General study findings and limits: CXCR3-positive naive cells carried more hydrophobic TRB CDR3s than CXCR3-negative ones.

No antigen is known for these receptors. Specimen: naive CXCR3+ CD8+ T cells from blood. Subset of the sample: CD45RO-CCR7+CD27+CD95- naive CD8+ T cells expressing CXCR3 (TNR3+). The source is a human donor in good health. Some clones in this sample may be carry-over from other donors' samples.

The chain couples TRBV19 to TRBJ2-7; TCRdb's D gene call, TRBD1, goes unchecked for lack of DNA. The length of the CDR3 is 14 residues. Germline V gene lookup returns CDR1 LNHDA and CDR2 SQIVND (reference sequence). The CDR3 loop is CASSPTGASYEQYF. The full variable domain, completed using reference TRBV19 and TRBJ2-7, is DGGITQSPKYLFRKEGQNVTLSCEQNLNHDAMYWYRQDPGQGLRLIYYSQIVNDFQKGDIAEGYSVSREKKESFPLTVTSAQKNPTAFYLCASSPTGASYEQYFGPGTRLTVT.

The V and J genes are TRBV7-9 and TRBJ2-5; the TRBD2 assignment by TCRdb is unverifiable without DNA. CDR1 and CDR2 (germline): SEHNR, FQNEAQ (reference sequence). This CDR3 has 16 amino acids. This CDR3 reads CASSPRTSGALMGQYF.

V usage is TRBV12-3 or TRBV12-4 and J usage is TRBJ2-5; TCRdb returns TRBD2, unconfirmable since there is no DNA. CDR3 length: 15 residues. The CDR3 here is CASSRISSEQETQYF.

This chain uses TRBV29-1 with TRBJ1-2. CDR1 is SQVTM and CDR2 is ANQGSEA in the germline V gene. This CDR3 comprises 13 residues. CDR3 loop: CSVEEADSEGYTF.

The chain carries TRBV11-2 and TRBJ2-7; as DNA is missing, the TRBD2 call by TCRdb cannot be tested. The germline V gene has CDR1 SGHAT and CDR2 FQNNGV. CDR3 size: 15 residues. CDR3 loop: CASSLGLAGGYEQYF.

The V and J genes are TRBV7-9 and TRBJ2-5. The germline V gene has CDR1 SEHNR and CDR2 FQNEAQ (reference sequence). The CDR3 has 14 residues. This CDR3 is CASSLQDYPETQYF.

The V call is TRBV6-5, the J call TRBJ2-7; TCRdb's D gene call, TRBD1, goes unchecked for lack of DNA. The CDR3 loop spans 13 amino acids. Per germline, CDR1 MNHEY and CDR2 SVGAGI. The CDR3 region is CASSYGLGREQYF.

The chain couples TRBV7-3 to TRBJ2-2; TCRdb outputs TRBD1, but without DNA this stays unchecked. The CDR3 loop spans 15 amino acids. Germline-derived CDR1 and CDR2 are SGHTA and FQGTGA. This chain's CDR3 is CASSLVPGDTGELFF.

The chain uses TRBV12-3 or TRBV12-4 and TRBJ1-5; TCRdb's D call, TRBD1, is unchecked because there is no DNA. This CDR3 region has 15 residues. CDR3 protein: CASSLPGQANQPQHF.

The rearrangement links TRBV20-1 to TRBJ2-7. CDR1 and CDR2 from the germline V gene are DFQATT and SNEGSKA (reference sequence). CDR3 length: 12 residues. CDR3 in amino acids: CSARESGYEQYF.